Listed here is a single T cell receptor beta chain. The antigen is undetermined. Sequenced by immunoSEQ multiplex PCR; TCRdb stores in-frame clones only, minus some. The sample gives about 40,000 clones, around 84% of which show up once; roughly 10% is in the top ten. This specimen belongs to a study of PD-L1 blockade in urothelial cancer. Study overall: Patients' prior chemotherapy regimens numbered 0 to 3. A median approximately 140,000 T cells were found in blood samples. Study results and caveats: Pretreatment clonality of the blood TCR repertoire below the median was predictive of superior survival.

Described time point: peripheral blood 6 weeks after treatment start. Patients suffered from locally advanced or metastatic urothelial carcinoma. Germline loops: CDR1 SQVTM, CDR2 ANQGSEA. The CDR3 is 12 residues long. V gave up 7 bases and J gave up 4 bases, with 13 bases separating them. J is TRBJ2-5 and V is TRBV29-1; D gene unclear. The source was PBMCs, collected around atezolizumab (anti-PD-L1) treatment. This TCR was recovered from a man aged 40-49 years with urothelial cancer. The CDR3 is CSAGPLAETQYF. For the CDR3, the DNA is TGCAGCGCTGGTCCATTGGCAGAGACCCAGTACTTC.